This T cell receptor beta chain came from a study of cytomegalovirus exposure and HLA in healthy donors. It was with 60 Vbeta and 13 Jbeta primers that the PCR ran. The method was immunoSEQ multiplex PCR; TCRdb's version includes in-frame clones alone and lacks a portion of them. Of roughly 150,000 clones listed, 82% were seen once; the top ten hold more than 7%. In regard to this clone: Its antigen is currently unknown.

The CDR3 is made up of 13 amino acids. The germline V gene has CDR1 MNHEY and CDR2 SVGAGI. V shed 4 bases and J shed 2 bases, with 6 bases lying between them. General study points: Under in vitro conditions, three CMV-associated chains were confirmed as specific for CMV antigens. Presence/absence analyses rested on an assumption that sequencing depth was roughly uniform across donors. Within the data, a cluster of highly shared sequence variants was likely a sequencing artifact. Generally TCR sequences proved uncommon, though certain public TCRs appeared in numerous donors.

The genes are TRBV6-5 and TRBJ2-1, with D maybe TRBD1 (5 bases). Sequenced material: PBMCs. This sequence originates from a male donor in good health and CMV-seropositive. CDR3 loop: CASSSRAYNEQFF. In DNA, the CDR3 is TGTGCCAGCAGTTCCAGGGCCTACAATGAGCAGTTCTTC.